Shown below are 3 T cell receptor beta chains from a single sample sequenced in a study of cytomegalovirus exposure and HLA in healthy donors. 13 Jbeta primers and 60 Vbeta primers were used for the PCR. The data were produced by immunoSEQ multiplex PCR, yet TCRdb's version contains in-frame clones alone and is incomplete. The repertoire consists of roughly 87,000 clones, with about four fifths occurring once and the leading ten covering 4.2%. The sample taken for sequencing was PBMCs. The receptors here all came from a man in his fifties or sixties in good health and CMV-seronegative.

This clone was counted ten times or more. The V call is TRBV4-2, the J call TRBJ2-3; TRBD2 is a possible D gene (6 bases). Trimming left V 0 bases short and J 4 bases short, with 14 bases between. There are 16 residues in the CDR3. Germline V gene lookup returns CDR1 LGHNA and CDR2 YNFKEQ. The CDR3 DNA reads TGTGCCAGCAGCCAAGATCCGGGACGGGGGTCAGATACGCAGTATTTT. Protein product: CASSQDPGRGSDTQYF.

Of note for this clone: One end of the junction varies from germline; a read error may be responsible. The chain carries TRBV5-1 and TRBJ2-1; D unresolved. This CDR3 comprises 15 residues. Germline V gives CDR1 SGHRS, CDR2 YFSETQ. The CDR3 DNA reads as TGCGCCAGCAGCTTAAGTACTGACTCCTACAATGGGCAGTTCTTC. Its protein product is CASSLSTDSYNGQFF.

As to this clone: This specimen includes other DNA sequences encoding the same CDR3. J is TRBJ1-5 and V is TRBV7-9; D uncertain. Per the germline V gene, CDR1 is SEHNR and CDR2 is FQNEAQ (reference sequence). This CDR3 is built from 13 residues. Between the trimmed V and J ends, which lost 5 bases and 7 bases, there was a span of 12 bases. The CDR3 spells CASSPPGRQPQHF. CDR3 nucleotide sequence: TGTGCCAGCAGCCCTCCTGGGAGACAGCCCCAGCATTTT.